The 3 T cell receptor beta chains in this list originate from one sample, sequenced in a study of neurological immune-mediated disorders. Each CDR3 protein is one row after TCRdb ran MiXCR on the 5' RACE reads. The data show tens of thousands of distinct CDR3 sequences, roughly 18% seen once. The sequenced sample was PBMCs. The receptors were gathered from a middle-aged woman in good health.

This clonotype was observed many times. The chain links TRBV4-3 to TRBJ2-2, with D uncertain. The CDR3 runs 14 residues. Trimming removed 8 bases from V and 1 base from J, with 11 bases in between. Germline assignment: CDR1 LGHNA and CDR2 YSLEER. This CDR3 is CASATNLNTGELFF. CDR3 DNA: TGCGCCAGCGCGACGAATCTGAACACCGGGGAGCTGTTTTTT.

This clonotype was observed at least ten times. The V call is TRBV3-1, the J call TRBJ2-1; TRBD2 matches 12 bases. Trimming took 3 bases from V and 8 from J; bases not matched to a gene: 8. CDR1 and CDR2 (germline): LGHDT, YNNKEL (reference sequence). There are 16 residues in the CDR3. CDR3 loop: CASSHSSGGGDHEQFF. Written as DNA, the CDR3 is TGTGCCAGCAGCCATTCTAGCGGGGGGGGTGATCATGAGCAGTTCTTC.

The sample holds many counts of this clonotype. CDR3 in DNA: TGTGCCAGCAGCTTATTGGAGTCCTACAATGAGCAGTTCTTC. The encoded protein is CASSLLESYNEQFF. This sequence joins TRBV11-2 and TRBJ2-1, with no clear D. The CDR3 contains 14 residues. Germline loops: CDR1 SGHAT, CDR2 FQNNGV. Trimming took off 2 bases at V and 1 base at J, with 6 bases between the two ends.